These 2 T cell receptor beta chains share one sample of origin, sequenced in a study of pediatric ulcerative colitis. Assay used: immunoSEQ multiplex PCR; TCRdb lists only in-frame clones, some missing. The sample includes approximately 32,000 clones, approximately 82% of them seen just once. Source material: blood. The source is a boy between 10 and 17 years old with severe ulcerative colitis.

This sequence joins TRBV4-3 and TRBJ2-5; D uncertain. Deletions cut 0 bases from V and 1 base from J, with 9 bases between. The CDR3 loop spans 15 amino acids. The germline gives CDR1 LGHNA, CDR2 YSLEER. The CDR3 DNA sequence: TGCGCCAGCAGCCAAGATTTAGCCAGCCAAGAGACCCAGTACTTC. Its translation: CASSQDLASQETQYF.

The V and J genes are TRBV7-3 and TRBJ1-5; TRBD1 matches 8 bases. The J segment lost 9 bases and the V segment lost 4 bases, leaving 8 bases of the junction unmatched. This CDR3 is built from 14 residues. Germline CDR1 SGHTA, CDR2 FQGTGA. The CDR3 DNA follows: TGTGCCAGCAGCTCAGGACAGGGACGGCGGCCCCAGCATTTT. Protein product: CASSSGQGRRPQHF.